This is a list of T cell receptor beta chains from one sample in a study of shared clonotypes between healthy human individuals. The repertoire was sequenced with immunoSEQ multiplex PCR; TCRdb's copy has only in-frame clones and lacks some. The sample lists 2.3 million or so clones, over 85% occurring once. The sample comprised naive CD4+ T cells from PBMCs. All receptors derive from a young man in good health. Some clones in this sample may be carry-over from other donors' samples. Each CDR3 is given with its conserved first and last residue.

CDR3aa	v_gene	j_gene
CASSFGTYYNEQFF	TRBV5-1	TRBJ2-1
CSVGHRGDTQYF	TRBV29-1	TRBJ2-3
CASSLELTGGLLFF	TRBV5-1	TRBJ1-4
CASSQQGGYTEAFF	TRBV7-9	TRBJ1-1
CAWSVDEKLFF	TRBV30	TRBJ1-4
CASSLSQGRETQYF	TRBV7-9	TRBJ2-5
CAWSAGNTEAFF	TRBV30	TRBJ1-1
CASSPPEETQYF	TRBV18	TRBJ2-5
CASSILGAGANVLTF	TRBV28	TRBJ2-6
CASSVEDSGRAWASDTQYF	TRBV9	TRBJ2-3
CAWNRNTQYF	TRBV30	TRBJ2-3
CASIRDSTYEQYF	TRBV6-6	TRBJ2-7
CASSSVTGDHGYTF	TRBV5-1	TRBJ1-2